These T cell receptor beta chains were read from a single sample in a study of follicular helper T cells after annual influenza vaccination. The assay was immunoSEQ multiplex PCR, and TCRdb's table has in-frame clones only and misses some. Of over 4,500 clones in the sample, 65% to 85% are singletons; the top ten hold around 2%. The source was CXCR5+ CD38- circulating T follicular helper cells from blood, collected on the day of influenza vaccination. The source of these receptors is an adult who received the influenza vaccine. Both conserved end residues are trimmed from each CDR3.

j_gene: TRBJ1-6
v_gene: TRBV5-1
CDR3aa: ASSSRGEDNSPLH

j_gene: TRBJ2-5
v_gene: TRBV6-6
CDR3aa: ASSFRLAGSETQY

j_gene: TRBJ1-6
v_gene: TRBV7-2
CDR3aa: ASRPPGQYSPLH

j_gene: TRBJ2-1
v_gene: TRBV5-1
CDR3aa: ASSPGLAGVLSHEQF

j_gene: TRBJ2-1
v_gene: TRBV10-3
CDR3aa: AISVEIWDNEQF

j_gene: TRBJ1-2
v_gene: TRBV7-9
CDR3aa: ASSLDGYGYT

j_gene: TRBJ2-1
v_gene: TRBV6-4
CDR3aa: ASSETSGGAHEQF

j_gene: TRBJ2-1
v_gene: TRBV18
CDR3aa: ASSPSTSGGAGNEQF

j_gene: TRBJ2-5
v_gene: TRBV7-8
CDR3aa: ASLPGTLPSETQY

j_gene: TRBJ2-7
v_gene: TRBV11-2
CDR3aa: ASSLTGYEQY

j_gene: TRBJ2-7
v_gene: TRBV7-2
CDR3aa: ASSFSVNYEQY

j_gene: TRBJ1-5
v_gene: TRBV5-5
CDR3aa: ASSLASNQPQH

j_gene: TRBJ2-7
v_gene: TRBV10-3
CDR3aa: AINPGLGVYEQY

j_gene: TRBJ2-5
v_gene: TRBV7-8
CDR3aa: ASSTQQRGGETQY

j_gene: TRBJ1-4
v_gene: TRBV19
CDR3aa: ASSLGIATNEKLF

j_gene: TRBJ2-1
v_gene: TRBV6-1
CDR3aa: ASRQGASSYNEQF

j_gene: TRBJ2-5
v_gene: TRBV4-1
CDR3aa: ASSQGPPRGGAGNQETQY

j_gene: TRBJ2-2
v_gene: TRBV5-6
CDR3aa: ASSLYDRDDTGELF

j_gene: TRBJ2-1
v_gene: TRBV19
CDR3aa: ASSAQRGARSYNEQF

j_gene: TRBJ1-2
v_gene: TRBV6-5
CDR3aa: ASRPQGTYGYT

j_gene: TRBJ2-2
v_gene: TRBV7-2
CDR3aa: ASSPRLAENTGELF

j_gene: TRBJ1-2
v_gene: TRBV7-2
CDR3aa: ASSAYSYGYT

j_gene: TRBJ2-6
v_gene: TRBV23-1
CDR3aa: AGGTAPLSGANVLT

j_gene: TRBJ1-1
v_gene: TRBV19
CDR3aa: ASSDRGWNTEAF

j_gene: TRBJ1-2
v_gene: TRBV5-6
CDR3aa: ASSRDRGSGYT

j_gene: TRBJ1-5
v_gene: TRBV28
CDR3aa: ASSATGLRQH

j_gene: TRBJ2-5
v_gene: TRBV7-8
CDR3aa: ASSYGGRTREETQY

j_gene: TRBJ1-6
v_gene: TRBV2
CDR3aa: ASSSRAYNSPLH

j_gene: TRBJ1-1
v_gene: TRBV7-2
CDR3aa: ASSFMDRKAF

j_gene: TRBJ2-1
v_gene: TRBV10-3
CDR3aa: AMQSSGGNNEQF

j_gene: TRBJ1-3
v_gene: TRBV7-2
CDR3aa: ASSLDTGAGNTIY

j_gene: TRBJ2-7
v_gene: TRBV4-2
CDR3aa: ASSQQGWGSYEQY

j_gene: TRBJ1-2
v_gene: TRBV5-1
CDR3aa: ASSLAPGSQYGYT

j_gene: TRBJ1-2
v_gene: TRBV5-6
CDR3aa: ASSRVGATVYGYT

j_gene: TRBJ1-2
v_gene: TRBV4-3
CDR3aa: ASSQDGGGFRYGYT